The sequence of this TCR beta chain was determined in a study of blood T cell repertoires in COVID-19. Turning to the study itself: Sample material is recorded as cDNA or gDNA derived from T cells, B-cell-depleted T cells, or PBMCs.

V trimming: 0 bases; J trimming: 5 bases; junction bases outside the gene matches: 7. Germline-derived CDR1 and CDR2 are SGHKS and YYEKEE (reference sequence). There are 16 residues in the CDR3. In the study's own analysis: Estimation of nucleated cell counts was performed using reference gene primer amplification. Assay: immunoSEQ multiplex PCR; the TCRdb copy retains only in-frame clones and omits some. Clone size and V and J calls were adopted from that table, with D and trimming inferred from the DNA. The profile shows 400,000 or so clones, roughly 86% of them singletons. Assignments of participants to cohorts depended upon their own reported clinical history.

The sequencing sample was made of PBMCs or T cells enriched from blood (not recorded which). The TCR comes from a middle-aged woman with acute COVID-19. The chain joins TRBV5-5 to TRBJ2-7; 11 bases map to TRBD2. The CDR3 DNA reads as TGTGCCAGCAGCTTGGGACTAGCGGGGTCCGTTGACGAGCAGTACTTC. Protein: CASSLGLAGSVDEQYF.